The source of this T cell receptor beta chain is a study of PD-L1 blockade in urothelial cancer. The overall study: Per blood sample, T cells had a median of 141,255.

The table lists this clone with a few counts. The CDR3 is made up of 12 amino acids. Trimming shortened V by 2 bases and J by 11 bases, and 12 bases separated the two germline ends. Germline CDR1 reads MDHEN; CDR2 reads SYDVKM. Synthetically made TCR analog templates were put into each PCR as spikes. Only in-frame clones appear in the TCRdb table, and some are missing; sequencing was by immunoSEQ multiplex PCR. In the table there are about 74,000 clones, around four fifths of which are singletons. The sequenced sample was PBMCs, obtained around atezolizumab (anti-PD-L1) treatment. The rearrangement uses TRBV28 and TRBJ1-1; D remains ambiguous. The clonotype comes from a man aged 70-80 years with urothelial cancer. Here the CDR3 reads CASSLPGGAAFF. In DNA form, the CDR3 reads TGTGCCAGCAGTTTACCCGGTGGTGCGGCTTTCTTT.